This passage covers 14 T cell receptor beta chains from one sample sequenced in a study of T cell changes during pregnancy in multiple sclerosis. Measured with immunoSEQ multiplex PCR; TCRdb has only the in-frame clones, and not every one. The top ten hold roughly 1.5% of the sample, which has around 68,000 clones, over 75% seen once. The sequenced sample was peripheral blood, obtained in the third trimester of pregnancy. The receptor source for this set is a female donor with multiple sclerosis, enrolled in a pregnancy study.

This clone was seen once. The chain links TRBV5-1 to TRBJ2-2, with D possibly being TRBD2 (6 bases). Looked up from germline, CDR1 is SGHRS and CDR2 is YFSETQ. Deletions cut 4 bases from V and 4 bases from J, with 17 bases between. CDR3 length equals 16 residues. In DNA form, the CDR3 reads TGCGCCAGCAGCCCCCGCGGGGAAATAGGCACCGGGGAGCTGTTTTTT. Its translation is CASSPRGEIGTGELFF. Supplemented by reference TRBV5-1 and TRBJ2-2, the full variable domain reads KAGVTQTPRYLIKTRGQQVTLSCSPISGHRSVSWYQQTPGQGLQFLFEYFSETQRNKGNFPGRFSGRQFSNSRSEMNVSTLELGDSALYLCASSPRGEIGTGELFFGEGSRLTVL.

The gene calls are TRBV6-5 and TRBJ2-7, with 8 bases lining up with TRBD1. The V gene's germline CDR1 is MNHEY and CDR2 SVGAGI. Germline trimming cut 0 bases from V and 2 bases from J; bases unmatched to any gene: 3. The CDR3 is 15 residues long. CDR3 sequence (DNA): TGTGCCAGCAGTTACTCGATGACAGGGGCCTACGAGCAGTACTTC. It encodes CASSYSMTGAYEQYF.

The rearrangement links TRBV14 to TRBJ1-2, with D unclear. Germline assignment: CDR1 SGHDN and CDR2 FVKESK. This CDR3 contains 13 residues. V shed 4 bases and J shed 2 bases, with 8 bases lying between them. The CDR3 region is CASSLRGNYGYTF. The CDR3 region has the DNA TGTGCCAGCAGCCTCCGGGGAAACTATGGCTACACCTTC.

The chain uses TRBV18 and TRBJ2-2, with a possible D match to TRBD1 (6 bases). This CDR3 region has 13 residues. Per germline, CDR1 KGHSH and CDR2 LQKENI. Trimming pared 3 bases from V and 7 bases from J, leaving 9 bases between. This chain's CDR3 is CASSPTGRGELFF. The CDR3, as DNA: TGTGCCAGCTCACCTACAGGGCGCGGGGAGCTGTTTTTT.

V is TRBV19 and J is TRBJ1-2; weak D call: TRBD1 (6 bases). The CDR3 has 16 residues. V was cut by 3 bases and J by 6 bases, with 20 bases left in between. CDR1 LNHDA and CDR2 SQIVND come from the germline V gene (reference sequence). The CDR3 DNA is TGTGCCAGTAGTATCAGGGGCCGTCGCCAGAGGGATGGCTACACCTTC. It encodes CASSIRGRRQRDGYTF.

This clone has just a few counts. This chain joins TRBV19 and TRBJ1-5, with unresolved D. Trimming pared 5 bases from V and 4 bases from J, leaving 15 bases between. The CDR3 contains 15 residues. CDR1 is LNHDA and CDR2 is SQIVND in the germline V gene (reference sequence). Written as DNA, the CDR3 is TGTGCCAGTAGTCGGACCGTCGGGGATAATCAGCCCCAGCATTTT. Encoded protein: CASSRTVGDNQPQHF.

This clone was seen only once. The chain carries TRBV29-1 and TRBJ2-7; no reliable D call. The CDR3 sequence is 14 residues long. The germline V and J ends were trimmed by 4 bases and 7 bases, with 20 bases remaining between them. In germline, CDR1 is SQVTM, CDR2 ANQGSEA. The CDR3 region is CSVVIFGASSEQYF. CDR3 DNA: TGCAGCGTTGTAATCTTTGGCGCTAGTTCGGAGCAGTACTTC.

The genes are TRBV11-2 and TRBJ2-1; perhaps TRBD1 as D (6 bases). V dropped 0 bases and J dropped 8 bases, with 14 bases sitting between them. CDR1 is SGHAT and CDR2 is FQNNGV in the germline V gene. This CDR3 is built from 15 residues. The CDR3 sequence: CASSLDAGAFYEQFF. CDR3 bases: TGTGCCAGCAGCTTAGACGCAGGGGCTTTCTATGAGCAGTTCTTC.

The J gene is TRBJ2-7, the V gene TRBV6-5, with a tentative D call TRBD1 (6 bases). The CDR3 covers 13 residues. CDR1 and CDR2 (germline): MNHEY, SVGAGI. V was shortened by 4 bases and J by 2 bases, with 9 bases between the two germline ends. Written as DNA, the CDR3 is TGTGCCAGCAGTTTCGACAGGACCTACGAGCAGTACTTC. Its protein product is CASSFDRTYEQYF.

This clone occurred once. This chain links TRBV9 with TRBJ1-2; D call uncertain. The CDR3 sequence is 14 residues long. The germline CDR1 and CDR2 sequences are SGDLS and YYNGEE. Trimming removed 2 bases at V and 5 bases at J, with 13 bases between. The CDR3 DNA follows: TGTGCCAGCAGCGTGGACTCCAAAAGTTATGGCTACACCTTC. Its protein is CASSVDSKSYGYTF. The full variable domain, rest sourced from reference TRBV9 and TRBJ1-2, is DSGVTQTPKHLITATGQRVTLRCSPRSGDLSVYWYQQSLDQGLQFLIQYYNGEERAKGNILERFSAQQFPDLHSELNLSSLELGDSALYFCASSVDSKSYGYTFGSGTRLTVV.

The chain employs TRBV4-1 and TRBJ2-1, with 12 bases lining up with TRBD2. CDR3 length: 18 amino acids. J was trimmed by 2 bases and V by 1 base; bases with no gene match: 6. Germline CDR1 MGHRA, CDR2 YSYEKL. The chain's CDR3 is CASSQGTSGTIAYNEQFF. The CDR3 region has the DNA TGCGCCAGCAGCCAAGGGACTAGCGGGACCATAGCCTACAATGAGCAGTTCTTC.

This chain connects TRBV7-9 to TRBJ2-7; D possibly corresponds to TRBD1 (5 bases). Per germline, CDR1 SEHNR and CDR2 FQNEAQ (reference sequence). Trimming took off 1 base at V and 3 bases at J, with 10 bases between the two ends. The CDR3 totals 14 residues. CDR3 protein: CASSLDRGYYEQYF. In nucleotides, the CDR3 is TGTGCCAGCAGCTTAGATAGGGGTTACTACGAGCAGTACTTC.

The chain is built from TRBV6-1 and TRBJ1-3; no definite D call. The CDR3 extends over 15 amino acids. Germline V CDR1 and CDR2: MNHNS, SASEGT. The V gene lost 4 bases and the J gene lost 0 bases, with 10 bases spanning the gap. In DNA form, the CDR3 reads TGTGCCAGCAGTGTCCAGGTCTTCTCTGGAAACACCATATATTTT. This sequence encodes CASSVQVFSGNTIYF.

This chain links TRBV6-5 with TRBJ2-2, with D unclear. The CDR3 extends over 13 amino acids. Germline-derived CDR1 and CDR2 are MNHEY and SVGAGI. Trimming removed 3 bases at V and 5 bases at J, with 7 bases between. CDR3 sequence (DNA): TGTGCCAGCAGTTATGTGAGGACCGGGGAGCTGTTTTTT. Amino acids: CASSYVRTGELFF.